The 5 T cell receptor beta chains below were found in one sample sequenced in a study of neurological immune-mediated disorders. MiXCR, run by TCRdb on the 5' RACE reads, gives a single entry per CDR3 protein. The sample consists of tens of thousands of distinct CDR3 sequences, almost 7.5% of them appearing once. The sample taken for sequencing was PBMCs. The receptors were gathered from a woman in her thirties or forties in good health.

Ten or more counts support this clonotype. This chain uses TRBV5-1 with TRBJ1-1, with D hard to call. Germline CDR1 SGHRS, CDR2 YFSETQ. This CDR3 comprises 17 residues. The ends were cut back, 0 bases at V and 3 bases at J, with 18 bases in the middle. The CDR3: CASSLEVYKEADTEAFF. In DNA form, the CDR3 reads TGCGCCAGCAGCTTGGAAGTATACAAGGAGGCGGACACTGAAGCTTTCTTT.

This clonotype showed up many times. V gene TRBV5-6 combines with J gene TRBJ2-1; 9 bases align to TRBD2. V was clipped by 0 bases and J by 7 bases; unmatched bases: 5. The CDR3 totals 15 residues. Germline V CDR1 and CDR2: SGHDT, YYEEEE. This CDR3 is CASSLVGLALNEQFF. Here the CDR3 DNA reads TGTGCCAGCAGCTTGGTTGGACTAGCGCTTAATGAGCAGTTCTTC.

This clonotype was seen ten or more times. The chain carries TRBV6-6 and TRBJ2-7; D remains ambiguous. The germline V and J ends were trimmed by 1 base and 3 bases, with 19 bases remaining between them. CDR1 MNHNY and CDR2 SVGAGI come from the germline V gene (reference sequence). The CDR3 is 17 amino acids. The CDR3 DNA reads TGTGCCAGCAGTTACTTCAAGGTTTGGGAAGACGGCTACGAGCAGTACTTC. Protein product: CASSYFKVWEDGYEQYF.

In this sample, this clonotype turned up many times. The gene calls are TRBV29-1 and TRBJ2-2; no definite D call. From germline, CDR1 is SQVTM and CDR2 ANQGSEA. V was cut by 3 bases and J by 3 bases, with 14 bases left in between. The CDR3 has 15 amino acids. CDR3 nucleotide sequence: TGCAGCGTTGATGAAGGGTTTGTCGACACCGGGGAGCTGTTTTTT. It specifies CSVDEGFVDTGELFF.

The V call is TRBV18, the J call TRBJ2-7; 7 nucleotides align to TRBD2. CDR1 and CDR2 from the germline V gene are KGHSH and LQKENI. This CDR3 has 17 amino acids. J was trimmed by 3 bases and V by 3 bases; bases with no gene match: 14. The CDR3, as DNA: TGTGCCAGCTCACCTACGGGGGAGGGCCGTAGGTGCTACGAGCAGTACTTC. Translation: CASSPTGEGRRCYEQYF.